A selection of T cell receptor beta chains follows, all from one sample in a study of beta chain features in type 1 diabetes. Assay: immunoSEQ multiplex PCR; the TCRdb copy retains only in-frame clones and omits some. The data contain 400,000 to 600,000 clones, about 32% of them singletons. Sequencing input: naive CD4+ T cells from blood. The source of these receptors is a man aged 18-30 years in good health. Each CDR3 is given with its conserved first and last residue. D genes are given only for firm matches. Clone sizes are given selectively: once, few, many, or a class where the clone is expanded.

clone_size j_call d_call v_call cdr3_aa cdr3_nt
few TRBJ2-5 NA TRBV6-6 CASSHGETQYF TGTGCCAGCAGCCACGGCGAGACCCAGTACTTC
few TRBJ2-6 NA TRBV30 CAWSVSFSSGANVLTF TGTGCCTGGAGTGTCTCCTTCTCCTCTGGGGCCAACGTCCTGACTTTC
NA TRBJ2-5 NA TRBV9 CASSVGGAWETQYF TGTGCCAGCAGCGTAGGAGGGGCCTGGGAGACCCAGTACTTC
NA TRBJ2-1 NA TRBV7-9 CVAAALGDSYNEQFF TGTGTCGCAGCGGCCCTGGGCGACTCCTACAATGAGCAGTTCTTC
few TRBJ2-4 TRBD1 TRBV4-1 CASRLRTGGEAKNIQYF TGCGCCAGCAGACTTAGGACAGGGGGTGAAGCCAAAAACATTCAGTACTTC
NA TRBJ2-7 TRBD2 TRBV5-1 CASSRGTSGSYEQYF TGCGCCAGCAGCCGCGGGACTAGCGGCTCCTACGAGCAGTACTTC
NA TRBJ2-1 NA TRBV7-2 CASSLVEGRGYNEQFF TGTGCCAGCAGCTTAGTTGAAGGAAGAGGCTACAATGAGCAGTTCTTC
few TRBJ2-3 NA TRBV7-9 CASSPTMGLATDTQYF TGTGCCAGCAGCCCCACCATGGGGCTAGCGACAGATACGCAGTATTTT
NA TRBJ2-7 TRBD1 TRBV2 CASTVRGLDEQYF TGTGCCAGCACCGTGAGGGGGCTGGACGAGCAGTACTTC
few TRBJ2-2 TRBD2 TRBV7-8 CASSLVAGATGELFF TGTGCCAGCAGCTTAGTGGCGGGAGCCACCGGGGAGCTGTTTTTT
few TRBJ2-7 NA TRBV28 CASRGPATYEQYF TGTGCCAGCAGAGGACCGGCGACCTACGAGCAGTACTTC
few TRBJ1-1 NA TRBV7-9 CASSQQTVNTEAFF TGTGCCAGCAGCCAACAGACAGTGAACACTGAAGCTTTCTTT
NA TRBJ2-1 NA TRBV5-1 CASSLGSADSYNEQFF TGCGCCAGCAGCTTGGGAAGCGCCGACTCCTACAATGAGCAGTTCTTC
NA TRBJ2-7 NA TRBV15 CATSRDQHSYEQYF TGTGCCACCAGCAGAGATCAGCACTCCTACGAGCAGTACTTC
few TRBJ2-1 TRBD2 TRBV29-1 CSARTSVGNEQFF TGCAGCGCCCGGACTAGCGTGGGCAATGAGCAGTTCTTC
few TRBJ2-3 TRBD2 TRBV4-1 CASSQEAGTSTDTQYF TGCGCCAGCAGCCAAGAAGCGGGAACTAGCACAGATACGCAGTATTTT
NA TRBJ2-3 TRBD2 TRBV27 CASSTPGLAGEWDTQYF TGTGCCAGCAGTACACCAGGACTAGCGGGAGAATGGGATACGCAGTATTTT
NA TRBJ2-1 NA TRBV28 CASSLQGSEQFF TGTGCCAGCAGTTTGCAGGGTTCTGAGCAGTTCTTC
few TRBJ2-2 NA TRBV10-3 CAISESRNTGELFF TGTGCCATCAGTGAGTCAAGGAACACCGGGGAGCTGTTTTTT
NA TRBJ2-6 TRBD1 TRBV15 CATSSSDRKANVLTF TGTGCCACCAGCTCCTCGGACAGGAAGGCCAACGTCCTGACTTTC
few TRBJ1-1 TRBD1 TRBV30 CAWSADRGEAFF TGTGCCTGGAGTGCGGACAGGGGGGAAGCTTTCTTT
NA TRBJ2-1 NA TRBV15 CATSRDPAYLDEQFF TGTGCCACCAGCAGAGATCCGGCGTATCTCGATGAGCAGTTCTTC
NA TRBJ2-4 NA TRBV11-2 CASSPLLDGGKNIQYF TGTGCCAGCAGCCCCCTCCTCGACGGCGGCAAAAACATTCAGTACTTC
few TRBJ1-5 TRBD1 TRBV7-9 CASSPDRLHQPQHF TGTGCCAGCAGCCCGGACAGGCTTCACCAGCCCCAGCATTTT
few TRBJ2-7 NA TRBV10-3 CAISASYEQYF TGTGCCATCAGTGCCAGCTACGAGCAGTACTTC
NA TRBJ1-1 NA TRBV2 CASTSGANTEAFF TGTGCCAGCACCTCGGGGGCGAACACTGAAGCTTTCTTT
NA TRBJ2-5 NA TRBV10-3 CAISESRHSLQETQYF TGTGCCATCAGTGAGTCGCGTCACAGCCTTCAAGAGACCCAGTACTTC
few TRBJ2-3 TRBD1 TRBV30 CAWSVRQGGSDTQYF TGTGCCTGGAGTGTACGACAGGGCGGCTCAGATACGCAGTATTTT
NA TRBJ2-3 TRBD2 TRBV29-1 CSVGHGRGSTDTQYF TGCAGCGTCGGACACGGGCGGGGGAGCACAGATACGCAGTATTTT
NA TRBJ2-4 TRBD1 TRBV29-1 CSVEGDRGFGNIQYF TGCAGCGTTGAAGGGGACAGGGGGTTCGGAAACATTCAGTACTTC
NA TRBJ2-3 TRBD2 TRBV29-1 CSVSTGAGGADTQYF TGCAGCGTATCGACCGGGGCGGGAGGTGCAGATACGCAGTATTTT
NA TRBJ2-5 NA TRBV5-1 CASRPGTVQETQYF TGCGCCAGCAGACCCGGGACGGTCCAAGAGACCCAGTACTTC
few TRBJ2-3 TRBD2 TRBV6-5 CASSRTSGSTDTQYF TGTGCCAGCAGTCGGACTAGCGGGAGTACGGATACGCAGTATTTT
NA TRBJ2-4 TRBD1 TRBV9 CASSTTGGVGKNIQYF TGTGCCAGCAGTACGACAGGGGGAGTAGGCAAAAACATTCAGTACTTC
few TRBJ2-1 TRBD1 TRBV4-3 CASSPSGQLNEQFF TGCGCCAGCAGCCCCTCGGGACAGCTCAATGAGCAGTTCTTC
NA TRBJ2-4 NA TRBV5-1 CASSEGGSTKNIQYF TGCGCCAGCAGCGAAGGAGGGAGTACCAAAAACATTCAGTACTTC
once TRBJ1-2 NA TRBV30 CAWNLLSGSYGYTF TGTGCCTGGAACTTATTATCGGGATCCTATGGCTACACCTTC
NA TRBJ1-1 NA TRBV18 CASSQLQASNTEAFF TGTGCCAGCTCACAGTTACAGGCTAGCAACACTGAAGCTTTCTTT
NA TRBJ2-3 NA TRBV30 CAWSSPTGRTDTQYF TGTGCCTGGAGTTCGCCGACAGGTCGCACAGATACGCAGTATTTT
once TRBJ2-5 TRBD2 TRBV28 CASSSGGRRETQYF TGTGCCAGCAGCTCTGGCGGGAGGCGCGAGACCCAGTACTTC
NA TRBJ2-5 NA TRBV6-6 CASSYRETQYF TGTGCCAGCAGTTACAGGGAGACCCAGTACTTC
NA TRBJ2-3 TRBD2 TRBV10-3 CASSYSMTSGTQYF TGTGCCAGCAGTTACTCGATGACTAGCGGAACGCAGTATTTT
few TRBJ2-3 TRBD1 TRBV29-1 CSLRDRGITDTQYF TGCAGCCTTCGGGACAGGGGGATCACAGATACGCAGTATTTT
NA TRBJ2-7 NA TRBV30 CAWSVGTATEQYF TGTGCCTGGAGTGTAGGAACCGCGACCGAGCAGTACTTC
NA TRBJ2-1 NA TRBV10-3 CAISESRVGGEQFF TGTGCCATCAGTGAGTCGAGGGTCGGCGGCGAGCAGTTCTTC
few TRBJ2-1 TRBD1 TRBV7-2 CASGRDRADNEQFF TGTGCCAGCGGCAGGGACAGGGCCGACAATGAGCAGTTCTTC
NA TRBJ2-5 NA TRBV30 CAWSVNRSPGAPGETQYF TGTGCCTGGAGTGTAAATCGTTCGCCAGGGGCCCCAGGAGAGACCCAGTACTTC
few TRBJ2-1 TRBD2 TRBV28 CASGLAGSRDEQFF TGTGCCAGCGGACTAGCGGGATCACGGGATGAGCAGTTCTTC
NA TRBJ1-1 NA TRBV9 CASSVTLNTEAFF TGTGCCAGCAGCGTAACGCTGAACACTGAAGCTTTCTTT
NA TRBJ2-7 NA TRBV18 CASSRDPTYEQYF TGTGCCAGCTCCCGGGACCCGACCTACGAGCAGTACTTC
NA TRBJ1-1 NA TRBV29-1 CSAHGGGTEAFF TGCAGCGCCCACGGCGGGGGCACTGAAGCTTTCTTT
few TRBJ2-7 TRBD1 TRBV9 CASSTNRDRGFYEQYF TGTGCCAGCAGCACTAACCGGGACAGGGGTTTCTACGAGCAGTACTTC